The entry below gives a single TCR beta chain sequence along with its context. The record originates from a study of blood T cell repertoires in COVID-19. About the research overall: Sources were T cells, B-cell-depleted T cells, or PBMCs; the material itself was cDNA or gDNA.

The table came from immunoSEQ multiplex PCR; TCRdb's copy has only in-frame clones and leaves some out. Altogether over 140,000 clones are present, roughly 76% being singletons, with the ten largest covering around 9.5%. The CDR3 spans 15 residues. V trimming: 5 bases; J trimming: 4 bases; junction bases outside the gene matches: 7. Germline V gene sequence: CDR1 MNHEY, CDR2 SVGAGI. Input material: peripheral blood. The sequence was collected from a woman aged 45-65 years with active or convalescent COVID-19. This chain connects TRBV6-5 to TRBJ1-5, with 8 bases lining up with TRBD1. CDR3 nucleotides: TGTGCCAGCAGTCCGACAGGGGTGTGGAATCAGCCCCAGCATTTT. This encodes CASSPTGVWNQPQHF.